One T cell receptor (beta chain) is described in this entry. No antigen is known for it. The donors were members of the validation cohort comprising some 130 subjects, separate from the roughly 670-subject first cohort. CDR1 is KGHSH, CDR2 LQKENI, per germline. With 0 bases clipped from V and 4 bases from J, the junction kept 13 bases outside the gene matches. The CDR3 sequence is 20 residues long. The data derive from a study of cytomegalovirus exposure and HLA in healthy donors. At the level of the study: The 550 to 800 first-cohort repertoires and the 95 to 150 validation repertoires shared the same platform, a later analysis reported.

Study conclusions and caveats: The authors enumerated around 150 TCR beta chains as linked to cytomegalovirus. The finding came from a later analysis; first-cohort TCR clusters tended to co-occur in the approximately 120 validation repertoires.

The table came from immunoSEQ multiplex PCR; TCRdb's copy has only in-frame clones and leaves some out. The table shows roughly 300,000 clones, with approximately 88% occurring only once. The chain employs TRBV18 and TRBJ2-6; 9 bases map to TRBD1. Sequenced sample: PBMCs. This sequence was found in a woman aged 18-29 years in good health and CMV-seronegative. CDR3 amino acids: CASSPPPSRDRVPGANVLTF. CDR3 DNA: TGTGCCAGCTCACCACCACCGTCCCGGGACAGGGTGCCGGGGGCCAACGTCCTGACTTTC.